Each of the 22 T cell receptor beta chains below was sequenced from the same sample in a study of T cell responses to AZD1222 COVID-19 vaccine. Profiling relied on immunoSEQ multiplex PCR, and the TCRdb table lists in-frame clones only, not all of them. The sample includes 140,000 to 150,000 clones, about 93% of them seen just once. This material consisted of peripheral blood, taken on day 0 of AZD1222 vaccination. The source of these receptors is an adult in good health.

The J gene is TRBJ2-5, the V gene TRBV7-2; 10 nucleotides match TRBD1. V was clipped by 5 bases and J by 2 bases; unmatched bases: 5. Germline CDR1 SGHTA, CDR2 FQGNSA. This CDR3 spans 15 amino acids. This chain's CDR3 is CASSRGQGTQETQYF. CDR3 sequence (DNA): TGTGCCAGCAGCCGGGGACAGGGGACACAAGAGACCCAGTACTTC.

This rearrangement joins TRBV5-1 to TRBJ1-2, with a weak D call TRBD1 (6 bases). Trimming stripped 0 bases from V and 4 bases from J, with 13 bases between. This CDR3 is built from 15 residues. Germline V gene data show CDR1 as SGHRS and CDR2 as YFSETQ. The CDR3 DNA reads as TGCGCCAGCAGCTTGGTGCGGGGGGGCGGCTATGGCTACACCTTC. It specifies CASSLVRGGGYGYTF. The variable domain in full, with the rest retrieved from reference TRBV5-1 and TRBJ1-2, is KAGVTQTPRYLIKTRGQQVTLSCSPISGHRSVSWYQQTPGQGLQFLFEYFSETQRNKGNFPGRFSGRQFSNSRSEMNVSTLELGDSALYLCASSLVRGGGYGYTFGSGTRLTVV.

The CDR3 loop is CASSPLNYGYTF. The DNA for the CDR3 is TGTGCCAGCAGTCCCTTAAACTATGGCTACACCTTC. This rearrangement joins TRBV12-3 or TRBV12-4 to TRBJ1-2; D is undetermined. The CDR3 sequence is 12 residues long. V lost 5 bases to trimming and J lost 2 bases, with 6 bases between them.

The CDR3 loop is CASSYSYNEQFF. In nucleotides, the CDR3 is TGTGCCAGCAGTTACTCCTACAATGAGCAGTTCTTC. The chain carries TRBV6-2 or TRBV6-3 and TRBJ2-1; D is uncertain. CDR1 MNHEY and CDR2 SVGEGT come from the germline V gene. This CDR3 is built from 12 residues. V was pared by 0 bases and J by 3 bases, with 0 bases between.

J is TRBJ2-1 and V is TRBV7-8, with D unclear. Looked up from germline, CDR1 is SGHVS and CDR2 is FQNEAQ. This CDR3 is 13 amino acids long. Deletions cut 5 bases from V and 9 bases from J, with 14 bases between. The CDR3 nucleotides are TGTGCCAGCAGCCCACGAAGAGTGACTGAGCAGTTCTTC. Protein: CASSPRRVTEQFF.

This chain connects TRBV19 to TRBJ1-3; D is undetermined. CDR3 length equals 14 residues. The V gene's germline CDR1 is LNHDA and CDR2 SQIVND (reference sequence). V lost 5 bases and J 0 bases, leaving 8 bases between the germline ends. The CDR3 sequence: CASSQSSSGNTIYF. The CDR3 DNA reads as TGTGCCAGTAGTCAGAGTTCCTCTGGAAACACCATATATTTT.

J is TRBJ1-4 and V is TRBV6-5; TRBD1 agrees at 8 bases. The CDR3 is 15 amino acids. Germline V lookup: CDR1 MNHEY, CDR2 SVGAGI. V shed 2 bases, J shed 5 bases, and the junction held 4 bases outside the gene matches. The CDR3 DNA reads TGTGCCAGCAGTTACCTTCAGGGGGCGAATGAAAAACTGTTTTTT. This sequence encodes CASSYLQGANEKLFF.

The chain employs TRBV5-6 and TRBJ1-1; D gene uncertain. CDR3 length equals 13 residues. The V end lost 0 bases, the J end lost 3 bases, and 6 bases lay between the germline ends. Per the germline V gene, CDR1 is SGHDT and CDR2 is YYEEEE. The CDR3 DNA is TGTGCCAGCAGCTTGGTTTCCGACACTGAAGCTTTCTTT. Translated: CASSLVSDTEAFF.

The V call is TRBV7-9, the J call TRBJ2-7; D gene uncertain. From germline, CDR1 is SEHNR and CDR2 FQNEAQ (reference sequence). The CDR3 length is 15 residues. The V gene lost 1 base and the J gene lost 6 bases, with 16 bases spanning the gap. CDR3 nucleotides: TGTGCCAGCAGCTTAGAAGGTCTGAGGTCCGGCGAGCAGTACTTC. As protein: CASSLEGLRSGEQYF. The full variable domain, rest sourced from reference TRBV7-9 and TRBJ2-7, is DTGVSQNPRHKITKRGQNVTFRCDPISEHNRLYWYRQTLGQGPEFLTYFQNEAQLEKSRLLSDRFSAERPKGSFSTLEIQRTEQGDSAMYLCASSLEGLRSGEQYFGPGTRLTVT.

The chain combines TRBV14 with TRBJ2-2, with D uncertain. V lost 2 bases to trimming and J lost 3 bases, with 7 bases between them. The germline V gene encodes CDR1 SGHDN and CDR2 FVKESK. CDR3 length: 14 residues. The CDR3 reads CASSQYRDTGELFF. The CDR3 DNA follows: TGTGCCAGCAGCCAATACCGGGACACCGGGGAGCTGTTTTTT.

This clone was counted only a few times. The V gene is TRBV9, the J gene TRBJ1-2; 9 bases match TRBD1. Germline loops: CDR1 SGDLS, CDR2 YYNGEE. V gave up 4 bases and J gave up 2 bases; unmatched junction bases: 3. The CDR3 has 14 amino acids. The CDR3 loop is CASSPDRGNYGYTF. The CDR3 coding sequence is TGTGCCAGCAGCCCTGACAGGGGGAACTATGGCTACACCTTC.

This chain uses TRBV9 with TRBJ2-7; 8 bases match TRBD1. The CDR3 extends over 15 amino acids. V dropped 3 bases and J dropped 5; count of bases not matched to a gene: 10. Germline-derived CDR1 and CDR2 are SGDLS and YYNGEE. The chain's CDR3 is CASSASGTGNHEQYF. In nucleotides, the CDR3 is TGTGCCAGCAGCGCCTCCGGGACAGGTAACCACGAGCAGTACTTC.

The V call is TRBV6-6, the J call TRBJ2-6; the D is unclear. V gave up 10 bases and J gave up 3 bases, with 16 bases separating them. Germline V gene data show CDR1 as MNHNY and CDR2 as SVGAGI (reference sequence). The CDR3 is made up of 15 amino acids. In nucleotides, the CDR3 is TGTGCCACCTCGGAAGGTGGAGTTGGGGCCAACGTCCTGACTTTC. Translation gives CATSEGGVGANVLTF.

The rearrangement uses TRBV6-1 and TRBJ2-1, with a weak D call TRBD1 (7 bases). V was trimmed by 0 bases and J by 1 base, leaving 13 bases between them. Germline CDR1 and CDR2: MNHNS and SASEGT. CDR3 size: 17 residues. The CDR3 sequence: CASSEAPGGQSYNEQFF. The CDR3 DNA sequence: TGTGCCAGCAGTGAAGCGCCCGGGGGACAGTCCTACAATGAGCAGTTCTTC.

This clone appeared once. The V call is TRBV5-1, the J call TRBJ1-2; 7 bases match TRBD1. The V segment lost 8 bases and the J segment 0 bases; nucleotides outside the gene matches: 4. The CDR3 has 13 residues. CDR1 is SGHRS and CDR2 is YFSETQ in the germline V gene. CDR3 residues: CASQGGSNYGYTF. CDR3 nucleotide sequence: TGCGCCAGTCAGGGGGGATCTAACTATGGCTACACCTTC.

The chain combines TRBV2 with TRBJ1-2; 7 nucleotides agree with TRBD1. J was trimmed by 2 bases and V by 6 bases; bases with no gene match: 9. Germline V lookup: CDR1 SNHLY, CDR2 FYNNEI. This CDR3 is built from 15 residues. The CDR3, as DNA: TGTGCCAGCAGCCAACGGGCCAGGGGGAACTATGGCTACACCTTC. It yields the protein CASSQRARGNYGYTF.

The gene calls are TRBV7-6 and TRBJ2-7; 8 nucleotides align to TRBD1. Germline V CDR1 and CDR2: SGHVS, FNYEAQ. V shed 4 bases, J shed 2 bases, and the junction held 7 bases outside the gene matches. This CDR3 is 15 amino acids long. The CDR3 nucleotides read TGTGCCAGCAGCTCACAGGGGGATAGCGCCTACGAGCAGTACTTC. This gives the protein CASSSQGDSAYEQYF.

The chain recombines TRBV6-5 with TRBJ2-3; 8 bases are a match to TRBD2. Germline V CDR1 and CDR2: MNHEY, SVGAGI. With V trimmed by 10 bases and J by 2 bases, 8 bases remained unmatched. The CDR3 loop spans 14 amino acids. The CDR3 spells CATSTSGATDTQYF. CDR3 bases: TGTGCCACCTCCACTAGCGGAGCCACAGATACGCAGTATTTT.

The CDR3 region is CASSQAGYVTNTGELFF. The CDR3 DNA is TGCGCCAGCAGCCAAGCTGGATATGTTACAAACACCGGGGAGCTGTTTTTT. The chain carries TRBV4-1 and TRBJ2-2; D remains unclear. The CDR3 totals 17 residues. V was pared by 1 base and J by 2 bases, with 14 bases between. Per the germline V gene, CDR1 is MGHRA and CDR2 is YSYEKL.

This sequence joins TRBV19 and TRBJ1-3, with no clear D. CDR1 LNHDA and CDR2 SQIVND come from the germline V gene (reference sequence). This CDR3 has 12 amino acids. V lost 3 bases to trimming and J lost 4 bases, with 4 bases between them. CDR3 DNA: TGTGCCAGTAGTATGGGCGGAAACACCATATATTTT. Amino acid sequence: CASSMGGNTIYF.

CDR3 nucleotide sequence: TGTGCCAGCAGTTACACCGGGACAGGGAACTATGGCTACACCTTC. This sequence encodes CASSYTGTGNYGYTF. J is TRBJ1-2 and V is TRBV6-5; 9 bases line up with TRBD1. J gave up 2 bases and V 2 bases, and 3 bases lay outside the gene matches. CDR3 length: 15 residues. Looked up from germline, CDR1 is MNHEY and CDR2 is SVGAGI.

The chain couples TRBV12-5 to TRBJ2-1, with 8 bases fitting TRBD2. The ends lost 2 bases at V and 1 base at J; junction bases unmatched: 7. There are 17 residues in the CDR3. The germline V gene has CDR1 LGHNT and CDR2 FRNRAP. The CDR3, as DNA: TGTGCTAGTGGTTTGCTTCCTACTAGCGGATCCTACAATGAGCAGTTCTTC. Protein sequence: CASGLLPTSGSYNEQFF.